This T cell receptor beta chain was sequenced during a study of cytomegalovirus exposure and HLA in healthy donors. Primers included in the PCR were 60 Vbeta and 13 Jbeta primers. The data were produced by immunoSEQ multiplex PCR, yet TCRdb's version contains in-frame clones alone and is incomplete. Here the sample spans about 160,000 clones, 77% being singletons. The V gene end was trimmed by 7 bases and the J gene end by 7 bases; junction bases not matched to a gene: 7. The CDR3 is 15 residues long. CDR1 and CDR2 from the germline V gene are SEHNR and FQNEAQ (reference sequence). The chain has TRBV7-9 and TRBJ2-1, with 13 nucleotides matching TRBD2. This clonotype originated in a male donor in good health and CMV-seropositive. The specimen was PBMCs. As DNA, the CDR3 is TGTGCCAGCACCTCACTAGCGGGGGGGAAGAATGAGCAGTTCTTC. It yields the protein CASTSLAGGKNEQFF.